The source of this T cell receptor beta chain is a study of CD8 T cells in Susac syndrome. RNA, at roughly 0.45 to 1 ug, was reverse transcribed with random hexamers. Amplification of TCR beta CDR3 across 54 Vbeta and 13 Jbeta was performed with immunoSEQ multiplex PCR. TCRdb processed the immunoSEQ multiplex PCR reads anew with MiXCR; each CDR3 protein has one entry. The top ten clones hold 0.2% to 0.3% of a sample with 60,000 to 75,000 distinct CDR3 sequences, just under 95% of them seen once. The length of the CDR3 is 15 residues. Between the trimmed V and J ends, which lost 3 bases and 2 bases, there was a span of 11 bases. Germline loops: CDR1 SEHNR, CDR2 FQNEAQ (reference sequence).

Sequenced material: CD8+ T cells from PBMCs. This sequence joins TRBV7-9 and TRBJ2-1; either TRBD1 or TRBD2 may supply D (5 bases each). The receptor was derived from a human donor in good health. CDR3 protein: CASSLSRDPYNEQFF. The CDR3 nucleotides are TGTGCCAGCAGCTTGAGCAGGGACCCCTACAATGAGCAGTTCTTC.